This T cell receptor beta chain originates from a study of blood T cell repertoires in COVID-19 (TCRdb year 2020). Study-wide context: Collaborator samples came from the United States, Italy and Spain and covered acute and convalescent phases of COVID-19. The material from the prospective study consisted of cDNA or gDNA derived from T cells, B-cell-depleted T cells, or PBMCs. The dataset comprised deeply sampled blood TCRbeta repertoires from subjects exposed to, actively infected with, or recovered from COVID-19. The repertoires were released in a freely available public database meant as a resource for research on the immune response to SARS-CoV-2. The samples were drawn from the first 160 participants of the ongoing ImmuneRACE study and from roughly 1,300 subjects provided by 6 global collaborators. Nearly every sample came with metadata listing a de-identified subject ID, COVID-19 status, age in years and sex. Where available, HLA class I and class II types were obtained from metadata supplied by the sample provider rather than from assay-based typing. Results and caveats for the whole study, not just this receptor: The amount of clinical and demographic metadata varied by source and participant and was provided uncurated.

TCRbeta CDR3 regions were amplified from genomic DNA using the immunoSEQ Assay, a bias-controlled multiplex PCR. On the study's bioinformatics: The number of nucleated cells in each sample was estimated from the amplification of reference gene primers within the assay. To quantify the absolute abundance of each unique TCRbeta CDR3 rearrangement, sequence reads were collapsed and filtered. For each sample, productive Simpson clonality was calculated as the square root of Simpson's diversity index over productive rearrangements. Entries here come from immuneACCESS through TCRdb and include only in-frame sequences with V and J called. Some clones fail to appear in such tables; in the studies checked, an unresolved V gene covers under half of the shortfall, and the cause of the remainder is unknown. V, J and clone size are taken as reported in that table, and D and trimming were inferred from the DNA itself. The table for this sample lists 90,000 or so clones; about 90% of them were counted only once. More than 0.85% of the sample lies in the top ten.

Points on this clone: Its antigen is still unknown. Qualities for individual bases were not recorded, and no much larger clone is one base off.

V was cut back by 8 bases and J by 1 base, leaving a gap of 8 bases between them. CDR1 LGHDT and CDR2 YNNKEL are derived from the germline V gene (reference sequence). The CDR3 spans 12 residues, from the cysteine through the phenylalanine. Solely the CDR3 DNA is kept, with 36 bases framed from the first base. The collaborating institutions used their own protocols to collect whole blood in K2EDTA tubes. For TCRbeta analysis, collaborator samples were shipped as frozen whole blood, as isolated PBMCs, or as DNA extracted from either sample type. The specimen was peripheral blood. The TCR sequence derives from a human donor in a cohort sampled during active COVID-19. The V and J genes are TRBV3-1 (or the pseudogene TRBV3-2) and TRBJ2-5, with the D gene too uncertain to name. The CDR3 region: CASSEAQETQYF. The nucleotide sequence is TGTGCCAGCTCCGAGGCCCAAGAGACCCAGTACTTC.